The 5 T cell receptor beta chains below were found in one sample sequenced in a study of graft-versus-host responses after intestinal transplantation. Profiled with immunoSEQ multiplex PCR; TCRdb holds only in-frame clones, not every one. The sample lists more than 20,000 clones; 80% to 90% were seen once. The sequences come from PBMCs, collected 450 to 490 days after intestinal transplant. The source of these receptors is a human patient who received an intestinal transplant, so some T cells may come from the graft donor.

This chain connects TRBV16 to TRBJ2-3, with 7 bases aligning to TRBD2. CDR1 and CDR2 from the germline V gene are KGHSY and FQNENV. V was pared by 4 bases and J by 5 bases, with 6 bases of the junction left unmatched. The CDR3 is made up of 14 amino acids. CDR3 nucleotide sequence: TGTGCCAGCAGCCGCGGGAGTCTTGGAGATACGCAGTATTTT. Protein: CASSRGSLGDTQYF.

The chain is built from TRBV7-8 and TRBJ1-2; D is undetermined. This CDR3 region has 19 residues. Per the germline V gene, CDR1 is SGHVS and CDR2 is FQNEAQ. Trimming cost V 5 bases and J 5 bases, with 30 bases left between them. CDR3 loop: CASSHLARVKTTGRYGYTF. CDR3 DNA sequence: TGTGCCAGCAGCCACCTAGCTCGGGTAAAAACGACCGGACGGTATGGCTACACCTTC.

CDR3 bases: TGTGCCAGCAGTTCTTTGTTAACCGAACGCCTCAATGAGCAGTTCTTC. Its translation: CASSSLLTERLNEQFF. The chain is built from TRBV28 and TRBJ2-1; D remains unclear. Germline V gene data show CDR1 as MDHEN and CDR2 as SYDVKM. With 4 bases removed from V and 6 bases from J, the gap between germline ends came to 19 bases. The CDR3 is made up of 16 amino acids.

The chain uses TRBV27 and TRBJ2-2; weak D call: TRBD2 (6 bases). Per germline, CDR1 MNHEY and CDR2 SMNVEV (reference sequence). Between the trimmed V and J ends, which lost 10 bases and 4 bases, there was a span of 16 bases. The CDR3 runs to 14 residues. Written as DNA, the CDR3 is TGTGCCACTACCACGGACTATTCCACCGGGGAGCTGTTTTTT. The encoded protein is CATTTDYSTGELFF.

Note on this clone: At one end the junction does not follow the germline gene, possibly because of a read error. The chain recombines TRBV7-7 with TRBJ2-3; D perhaps matches TRBD2 (5 bases). CDR1 is SSHAT, CDR2 FNYEAQ, per germline (reference sequence). The CDR3 sequence is 15 residues long. The chain's CDR3 is CASSLSGTSTDTQYF. CDR3 in DNA: TGTGCTAGCAGCTTATCGGGAACTAGCACAGATACGCAGTATTTT.